This T cell receptor (beta chain) comes out of a study of blood T cell repertoires in COVID-19. Study as a whole: Whether acute or convalescent, the COVID-19 samples came from the United States, Italy and Spain.

Germline values: CDR1 GTSNPN, CDR2 SVGIG (reference sequence). V lost 1 base to trimming and J lost 1 base, with 14 bases between them. CDR3 size: 16 residues. Sequenced by immunoSEQ multiplex PCR; TCRdb stores in-frame clones only, minus some. Here the sample spans over 90,000 clones, roughly 79% being singletons. There are a few counts of this clone. The origin of this receptor is an elderly man with COVID-19, enrolled during active disease. The sequencing input was peripheral blood. The V gene is TRBV30, the J gene TRBJ2-1; D is perhaps TRBD2 (5 bases). CDR3 in DNA: TGTGCCTGGAGTGCCCTAGGATGGAGGTCCTACAATGAGCAGTTCTTC. This translates into CAWSALGWRSYNEQFF.